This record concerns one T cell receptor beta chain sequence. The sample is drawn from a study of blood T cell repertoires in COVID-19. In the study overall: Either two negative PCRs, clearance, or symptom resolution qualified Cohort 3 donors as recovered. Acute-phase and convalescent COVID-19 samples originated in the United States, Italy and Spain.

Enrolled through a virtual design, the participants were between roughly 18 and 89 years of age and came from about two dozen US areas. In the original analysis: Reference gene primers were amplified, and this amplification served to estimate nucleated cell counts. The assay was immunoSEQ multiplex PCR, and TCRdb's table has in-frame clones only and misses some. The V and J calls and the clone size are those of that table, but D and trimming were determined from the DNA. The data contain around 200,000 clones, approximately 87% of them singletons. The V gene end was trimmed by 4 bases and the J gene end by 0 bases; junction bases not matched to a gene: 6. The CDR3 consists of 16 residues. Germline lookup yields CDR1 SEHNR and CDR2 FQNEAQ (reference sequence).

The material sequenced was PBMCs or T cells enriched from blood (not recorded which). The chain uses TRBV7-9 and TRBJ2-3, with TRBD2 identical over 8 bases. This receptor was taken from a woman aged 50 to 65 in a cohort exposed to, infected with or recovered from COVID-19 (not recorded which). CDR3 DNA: TGTGCCAGCAGCTATAGCGGGGCCACTAGCACAGATACGCAGTATTTT. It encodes CASSYSGATSTDTQYF.